This TCR beta chain was recorded in a study of T cells after yellow fever vaccination. This clonotype was seen many times. Antigen specificity is unknown. TCRdb re-analysed the 5' RACE reads in MiXCR, keeping a single row per CDR3 protein. Of 200,000 to 250,000 distinct CDR3 sequences listed, more than 3% are singletons. The length of the CDR3 is 14 residues. Trimming removed 3 bases from V and 3 bases from J, with 9 bases in between. The study's findings and limits: A small proportion of clonotypes was detected in both the CD4 and CD8 compartments. Post-booster repertoires again held most primary-vaccination clones (roughly 96% CD4, roughly 88% CD8).

The sample was CD4+ T cells sorted from PBMCs, taken 10 days after the yellow fever booster vaccination. This sequence originates from a man between 18 and 29 years old who received the YFV17D yellow fever vaccine. The chain combines TRBV12-3 or TRBV12-4 with TRBJ1-5, with unresolved D. The CDR3 nucleotides are TGTGCCAGCAGTTTCGGATCTCCCAATCAGCCCCAGCATTTT. This sequence encodes CASSFGSPNQPQHF.